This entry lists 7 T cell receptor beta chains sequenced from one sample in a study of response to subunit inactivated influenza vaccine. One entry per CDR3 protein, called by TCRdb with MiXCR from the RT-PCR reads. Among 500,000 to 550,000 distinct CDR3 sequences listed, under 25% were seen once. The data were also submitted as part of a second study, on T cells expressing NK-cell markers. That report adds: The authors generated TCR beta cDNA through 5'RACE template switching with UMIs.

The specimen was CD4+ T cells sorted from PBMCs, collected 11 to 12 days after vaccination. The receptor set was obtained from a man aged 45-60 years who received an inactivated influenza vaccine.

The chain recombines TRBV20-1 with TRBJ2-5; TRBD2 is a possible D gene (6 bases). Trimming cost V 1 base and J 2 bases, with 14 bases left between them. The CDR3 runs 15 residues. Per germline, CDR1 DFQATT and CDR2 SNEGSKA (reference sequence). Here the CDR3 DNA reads TGCAGTGCTAGAGCCCTCCTTGGGGGGCAAGAGACCCAGTACTTC. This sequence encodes CSARALLGGQETQYF.

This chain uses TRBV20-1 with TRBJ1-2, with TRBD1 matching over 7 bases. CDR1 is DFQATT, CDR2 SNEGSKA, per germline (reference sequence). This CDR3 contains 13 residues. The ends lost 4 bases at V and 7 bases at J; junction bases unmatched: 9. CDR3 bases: TGCAGTGCTATAACAGGGGCTCGTCGTGGCTACACCTTC. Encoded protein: CSAITGARRGYTF.

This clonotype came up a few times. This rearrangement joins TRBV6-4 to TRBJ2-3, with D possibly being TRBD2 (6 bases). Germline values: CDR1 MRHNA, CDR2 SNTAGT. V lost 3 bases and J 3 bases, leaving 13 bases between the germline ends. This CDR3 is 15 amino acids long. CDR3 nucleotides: TGTGCCAGCAGTGAATACGGGAGACTTACAGATACGCAGTATTTT. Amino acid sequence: CASSEYGRLTDTQYF.

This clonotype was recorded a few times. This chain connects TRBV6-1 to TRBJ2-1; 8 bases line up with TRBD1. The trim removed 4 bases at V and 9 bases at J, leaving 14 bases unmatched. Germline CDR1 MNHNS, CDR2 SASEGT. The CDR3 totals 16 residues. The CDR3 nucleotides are TGTGCCAGCAGTGCGCCCCGGACAGGGATGTTAAGTGAGCAGTTCTTC. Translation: CASSAPRTGMLSEQFF.

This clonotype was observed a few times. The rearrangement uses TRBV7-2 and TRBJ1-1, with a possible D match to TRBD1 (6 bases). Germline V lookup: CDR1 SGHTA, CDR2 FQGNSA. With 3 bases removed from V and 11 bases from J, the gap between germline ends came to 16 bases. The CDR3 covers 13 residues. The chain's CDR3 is CASSFGGGASAFF. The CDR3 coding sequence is TGTGCCAGCAGCTTTGGGGGGGGGGCCTCGGCTTTCTTT.

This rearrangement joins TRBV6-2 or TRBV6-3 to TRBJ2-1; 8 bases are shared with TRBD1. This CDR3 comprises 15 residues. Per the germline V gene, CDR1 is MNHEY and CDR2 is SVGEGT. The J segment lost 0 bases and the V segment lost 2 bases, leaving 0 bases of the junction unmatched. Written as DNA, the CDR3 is TGTGCCAGCAGTTACGGGACAGGCTCCTACAATGAGCAGTTCTTC. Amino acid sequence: CASSYGTGSYNEQFF.

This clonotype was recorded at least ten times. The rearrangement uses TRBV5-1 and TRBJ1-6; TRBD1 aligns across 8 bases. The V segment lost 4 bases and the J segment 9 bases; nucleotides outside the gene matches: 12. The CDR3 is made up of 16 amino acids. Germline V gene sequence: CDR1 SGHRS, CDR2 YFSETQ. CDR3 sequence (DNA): TGCGCCAGCAGCCTCGAGGGACAGGCCTCTTCTTCACCCCTCCACTTT. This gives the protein CASSLEGQASSSPLHF.